What follows are 32 T cell receptor beta chains derived from one specimen sequenced in a study of cytomegalovirus exposure and HLA in healthy donors. PCR primers comprised 60 Vbeta and 13 Jbeta primers. Clones were read by immunoSEQ multiplex PCR, and TCRdb kept only the in-frame ones, dropping some. Among 150,000 to 200,000 clones listed, roughly four fifths were seen once. Sequenced sample: PBMCs. The receptors shown here come from a male donor in good health and CMV-seronegative.

The chain combines TRBV6-1 with TRBJ1-5; D gene ambiguous. V dropped 8 bases and J dropped 4 bases, with 18 bases sitting between them. This CDR3 is 15 amino acids long. The germline V gene encodes CDR1 MNHNS and CDR2 SASEGT. The CDR3 region has the DNA TGTGCCAGCCACCTAGATGGTGGAAGGAATCAGCCCCAGCATTTT. It yields the protein CASHLDGGRNQPQHF.

V and J are TRBV18 and TRBJ2-2; no clear D. The V end lost 3 bases, the J end lost 0 bases, and 11 bases lay between the germline ends. Germline CDR1 KGHSH, CDR2 LQKENI. The CDR3 is 16 amino acids. Here the CDR3 reads CASSPFKPANTGELFF. CDR3 DNA: TGTGCCAGCTCACCGTTTAAGCCCGCGAACACCGGGGAGCTGTTTTTT.

Worth noting for this clone: At one boundary the junction diverges from the germline segment, which might be a read error. V and J are TRBV6-5 and TRBJ2-2; 9 bases fit TRBD1. The CDR3 totals 14 residues. The germline V gene has CDR1 MNHEY and CDR2 SVGAGI. CDR3 nucleotides: TGTGCCAGTGCGGGGACAGGGAACGCCGGGGAGCTGTTTTTT. Its translation is CASAGTGNAGELFF.

The chain recombines TRBV30 with TRBJ1-4, with TRBD1 matching 8 bases. Germline CDR1 reads GTSNPN; CDR2 reads SVGIG (reference sequence). CDR3 length: 17 amino acids. With V trimmed by 1 base and J by 3 bases, 10 bases remained unmatched. CDR3 loop: CAWSGIQGASANEKLFF. As DNA, the CDR3 is TGTGCCTGGAGTGGGATTCAGGGGGCGAGTGCTAATGAAAAACTGTTTTTT. Together with reference TRBV30 and TRBJ1-4, the CDR3 gives the full variable domain: SQTIHQWPATLVQPVGSPLSLECTVEGTSNPNLYWYRQAAGRGLQLLFYSVGIGQISSEVPQNLSASRPQDRQFILSSKKLLLSDSGFYLCAWSGIQGASANEKLFFGSGTQLSVL.

This clone appeared a few times. The chain links TRBV6-6 to TRBJ1-3; tentative D call: TRBD1 (5 bases). CDR1 is MNHNY and CDR2 is SVGAGI in the germline V gene (reference sequence). This CDR3 has 15 amino acids. V was trimmed by 0 bases and J by 3 bases, leaving 9 bases between them. CDR3 in amino acids: CASSYSRASGNTIYF. The CDR3 nucleotides are TGTGCCAGCAGTTACTCCAGGGCTAGTGGAAACACCATATATTTT.

This clone was picked up one time. The chain couples TRBV6-5 to TRBJ2-5; tentative D call: TRBD1 (5 bases). Between the trimmed V and J ends, which lost 2 bases and 1 base, there was a span of 8 bases. Germline CDR1 MNHEY, CDR2 SVGAGI. The CDR3 extends over 14 amino acids. CDR3 residues: CASSYATAQETQYF. The CDR3 DNA reads as TGTGCCAGCAGTTACGCGACAGCCCAAGAGACCCAGTACTTC.

The V and J genes are TRBV19 and TRBJ2-7, with 9 bases fitting TRBD1. V gave up 6 bases and J gave up 6 bases; unmatched junction bases: 15. The CDR3 extends over 16 amino acids. Per the germline V gene, CDR1 is LNHDA and CDR2 is SQIVND (reference sequence). CDR3 protein: CASRSPLGQGGVEQYF. For the CDR3, the DNA is TGTGCCAGTAGATCCCCCCTGGGACAGGGCGGCGTCGAGCAGTACTTC.

The rearrangement joins TRBV6-5 to TRBJ2-2, with D possibly TRBD2 on 6 matching bases. Trimming removed 6 bases from V and 5 bases from J, with 10 bases in between. The CDR3 length is 13 residues. Per germline, CDR1 MNHEY and CDR2 SVGAGI. The CDR3 DNA follows: TGTGCCAGCAGGCCGGCGGGAACCGGGGAGCTGTTTTTT. Protein sequence: CASRPAGTGELFF.

This clone was recorded once. The rearrangement links TRBV6-5 to TRBJ1-5; D is undetermined. This CDR3 contains 14 residues. From germline, CDR1 is MNHEY and CDR2 SVGAGI. The V gene lost 4 bases and the J gene lost 3 bases, with 10 bases spanning the gap. The CDR3 region has the DNA TGTGCCAGCAGTTCCCCCCGGGACAATCAGCCCCAGCATTTT. Its protein product is CASSSPRDNQPQHF.

This chain links TRBV6-5 with TRBJ1-1; TRBD1 matches 7 bases. The germline gives CDR1 MNHEY, CDR2 SVGAGI. V dropped 2 bases and J dropped 2; count of bases not matched to a gene: 5. This CDR3 has 15 amino acids. Written as DNA, the CDR3 is TGTGCCAGCAGTTACACGGGGACAGCCAACACTGAAGCTTTCTTT. Residues: CASSYTGTANTEAFF.

V and J are TRBV4-1 and TRBJ2-1, with a possible D match to TRBD2 (5 bases). V lost 5 bases to trimming and J lost 0 bases, with 11 bases between them. The CDR3 length is 15 residues. Germline CDR1 reads MGHRA; CDR2 reads YSYEKL. CDR3 DNA: TGCGCCAGCAGCAAAAACGAGGGCTCCTACAATGAGCAGTTCTTC. Translation: CASSKNEGSYNEQFF.

The chain carries TRBV7-2 and TRBJ2-7; a possible D gene is TRBD2 (5 bases). The CDR3 extends over 16 amino acids. The germline V and J ends were trimmed by 0 bases and 0 bases, with 12 bases remaining between them. CDR1 SGHTA and CDR2 FQGNSA come from the germline V gene. The chain's CDR3 is CASSLAGRVSSYEQYF. CDR3 nucleotides: TGTGCCAGCAGCTTAGCAGGGCGGGTCAGCTCCTACGAGCAGTACTTC.

The chain joins TRBV28 to TRBJ1-2, with D maybe TRBD1 (5 bases). There are 13 residues in the CDR3. Deletions cut 3 bases from V and 7 bases from J, with 12 bases between. The V gene's germline CDR1 is MDHEN and CDR2 SYDVKM. DNA of the CDR3: TGTGCCAGCAGTTTCCGGGGGGTTTCTGGCTACACCTTC. The encoded protein is CASSFRGVSGYTF.

V and J are TRBV19 and TRBJ1-5, with 8 bases lining up with TRBD1. CDR1 and CDR2 (germline): LNHDA, SQIVND (reference sequence). The length of the CDR3 is 15 residues. Trimming took 4 bases from V and 4 from J; bases not matched to a gene: 6. CDR3 DNA sequence: TGTGCCAGTAGTAAGATCTGGACAGGGAATCAGCCCCAGCATTTT. It codes for CASSKIWTGNQPQHF.

The rearrangement joins TRBV19 to TRBJ1-4; D is uncertain. Germline loops: CDR1 LNHDA, CDR2 SQIVND (reference sequence). The length of the CDR3 is 19 residues. The ends were cut back, 6 bases at V and 2 bases at J, with 25 bases in the middle. The CDR3 sequence is CASSFGPRRLGGTNEKLFF. The DNA of the CDR3 is TGTGCCAGTAGCTTTGGACCTCGAAGGTTGGGAGGCACTAATGAAAAACTGTTTTTT. The full variable domain, with the rest looked up from reference TRBV19 and TRBJ1-4, is DGGITQSPKYLFRKEGQNVTLSCEQNLNHDAMYWYRQDPGQGLRLIYYSQIVNDFQKGDIAEGYSVSREKKESFPLTVTSAQKNPTAFYLCASSFGPRRLGGTNEKLFFGSGTQLSVL.

The J gene is TRBJ2-4, the V gene TRBV21-1; the table's TRBD2 call for D was not verified on the DNA. TRBV21-1 is a pseudogene segment. This CDR3 has 21 amino acids. The CDR3 region has the DNA TGTGCCAGCAGCAAATACCGACTAGCGGGAGTCACCCTCCTAGCCAAAAACATTCAGTACTTC. Encoded protein: CASSKYRLAGVTLLAKNIQYF.

The rearrangement links TRBV30 to TRBJ1-1; D is undetermined. From germline, CDR1 is GTSNPN and CDR2 SVGIG (reference sequence). The CDR3 extends over 12 amino acids. V lost 6 bases to trimming and J lost 1 base, with 9 bases between them. The CDR3 DNA reads TGTGCCTGCCTGCAGTGGAACACTGAAGCTTTCTTT. Translating gives CACLQWNTEAFF.

V usage is TRBV6-5 and J usage is TRBJ1-5, with D maybe TRBD1 (5 bases). This CDR3 spans 15 amino acids. Germline-derived CDR1 and CDR2 are MNHEY and SVGAGI. V lost 6 bases and J 0 bases, leaving 12 bases between the germline ends. The DNA for the CDR3 is TGTGCCAGCAGCACCGCGCAGGGTAGCAATCAGCCCCAGCATTTT. Translation: CASSTAQGSNQPQHF.

This chain links TRBV30 with TRBJ2-7, with TRBD2 matching 8 bases. Trimming took 1 base from V and 2 from J; bases not matched to a gene: 7. Germline V gene sequence: CDR1 GTSNPN, CDR2 SVGIG (reference sequence). This CDR3 has 15 amino acids. CDR3 bases: TGTGCCTGGAGTGGGGGCGGGAGGTCAGCCTACGAGCAGTACTTC. As protein: CAWSGGGRSAYEQYF.

The gene calls are TRBV5-4 and TRBJ2-1; 9 nucleotides match TRBD1. The length of the CDR3 is 13 residues. Trimming removed 10 bases from V and 3 bases from J; junction bases left unmatched: 5. CDR1 and CDR2 (germline): SGHNT, YYREEE (reference sequence). The CDR3 DNA sequence: TGTGCCGTACAGGGGGCTTACTACAATGAGCAGTTCTTC. Residues: CAVQGAYYNEQFF.

This clone was seen only once. The chain couples TRBV6-5 to TRBJ1-5; TRBD1 might be the D (5 bases). This CDR3 comprises 14 residues. The germline CDR1 and CDR2 sequences are MNHEY and SVGAGI. V gave up 10 bases and J gave up 4 bases, with 17 bases separating them. The CDR3 bases are TGTGCCACCTTGCCGGCAGGGAGGAATCAGCCCCAGCATTTT. Translation gives CATLPAGRNQPQHF.

The chain is built from TRBV18 and TRBJ1-1; the match to TRBD1 covers 7 bases. CDR1 and CDR2 (germline): KGHSH, LQKENI. Trimming took 2 bases from V and 1 from J; bases not matched to a gene: 4. There are 15 residues in the CDR3. CDR3 nucleotides: TGTGCCAGCTCACCAAGCGGACAGGCGAACACTGAAGCTTTCTTT. Residues: CASSPSGQANTEAFF.

This clone was seen a handful of times. CDR3 sequence reads: CASSIQGGNLAKNIQYF. Here the CDR3 DNA reads TGTGCCAGTAGTATACAGGGAGGTAACCTAGCCAAAAACATTCAGTACTTC. The chain is built from TRBV19 and TRBJ2-4, with a weak D call TRBD2 (6 bases). The CDR3 contains 17 residues. Germline assignment: CDR1 LNHDA and CDR2 SQIVND (reference sequence). Trimming took off 2 bases at V and 0 bases at J, with 14 bases between the two ends.

A few counts support this clone. This chain uses TRBV4-1 with TRBJ1-4; D gene unclear. The germline CDR1 and CDR2 sequences are MGHRA and YSYEKL. With 0 bases removed from V and 6 bases from J, the gap between germline ends came to 11 bases. This CDR3 spans 15 amino acids. The CDR3 here is CASSQDPQYYEKLFF. The CDR3 coding sequence is TGCGCCAGCAGCCAAGATCCACAGTATTATGAAAAACTGTTTTTT.

J is TRBJ2-5 and V is TRBV6-5, with 8 bases fitting TRBD2. The J call could be wrong; TRBJ2-7 is a better fit for the DNA end. Germline V gives CDR1 MNHEY, CDR2 SVGAGI. This CDR3 comprises 14 residues. In DNA form, the CDR3 reads TGTGCCGCCCGGATGGCGGGAGGTTCCTACGAGCAGTACTTC. This sequence encodes CAARMAGGSYEQYF.

A word on this clone: The same CDR3 also results from other DNA sequences found in this sample. The rearrangement joins TRBV9 to TRBJ1-6; 9 bases are shared with TRBD1. Germline CDR1 is SGDLS and CDR2 is YYNGEE. Germline trimming cut 0 bases from V and 10 bases from J; bases unmatched to any gene: 5. There are 15 residues in the CDR3. The CDR3 DNA is TGTGCCAGCAGCGTAGGCGGACAGGGGAGATCACCCCTCCACTTT. Its protein product is CASSVGGQGRSPLHF. Full variable domain (rest looked up from reference TRBV9 and TRBJ1-6): DSGVTQTPKHLITATGQRVTLRCSPRSGDLSVYWYQQSLDQGLQFLIQYYNGEERAKGNILERFSAQQFPDLHSELNLSSLELGDSALYFCASSVGGQGRSPLHFGNGTRLTVT.

The CDR3 protein is CASSQGAGSYNEQFF. CDR3 nucleotides: TGCGCCAGCAGCCAAGGAGCGGGCTCCTACAATGAGCAGTTCTTC. The V and J genes are TRBV4-3 and TRBJ2-1; D may be TRBD2 (6 bases). Germline lookup yields CDR1 LGHNA and CDR2 YSLEER. The CDR3 contains 15 residues. Trimming pared 1 base from V and 0 bases from J, leaving 7 bases between.

The chain couples TRBV7-8 to TRBJ2-6; D is undetermined. V dropped 1 base and J dropped 0 bases, with 16 bases sitting between them. The CDR3 extends over 19 amino acids. In germline, CDR1 is SGHVS, CDR2 FQNEAQ. Written as DNA, the CDR3 is TGTGCCAGCAGCTTAGTAGCCGAGGTCCTCTACTCTGGGGCCAACGTCCTGACTTTC. It yields the protein CASSLVAEVLYSGANVLTF. The complete variable domain, with remaining parts taken from reference TRBV7-8 and TRBJ2-6, reads GAGVSQSPRYKVAKRGQDVALRCDPISGHVSLFWYQQALGQGPEFLTYFQNEAQLDKSGLPSDRFFAERPEGSVSTLKIQRTQQEDSAVYLCASSLVAEVLYSGANVLTFGAGSRLTVL.

The rearrangement joins TRBV19 to TRBJ2-1; 8 bases match TRBD2. After removal of 5 bases from V and 13 bases from J, the junction contained 7 bases not matched to a gene. Germline V CDR1 and CDR2: LNHDA, SQIVND (reference sequence). The CDR3 totals 12 residues. This CDR3 reads CASSEAGGNQFF. For the CDR3, the DNA is TGTGCCAGTAGTGAGGCGGGAGGAAACCAGTTCTTC. The full variable domain, with the rest looked up from reference TRBV19 and TRBJ2-1, is DGGITQSPKYLFRKEGQNVTLSCEQNLNHDAMYWYRQDPGQGLRLIYYSQIVNDFQKGDIAEGYSVSREKKESFPLTVTSAQKNPTAFYLCASSEAGGNQFFGPGTRLTVL.

The chain combines TRBV6-5 with TRBJ1-5, with TRBD1 matching over 7 bases. The CDR3 is made up of 14 amino acids. V trimming: 6 bases; J trimming: 7 bases; junction bases outside the gene matches: 9. Germline lookup yields CDR1 MNHEY and CDR2 SVGAGI. This CDR3 is CASRVNRGDQPQHF. DNA of the CDR3: TGTGCCAGCAGAGTAAACAGGGGTGACCAGCCCCAGCATTTT.

The rearrangement uses TRBV29-1 and TRBJ2-5; TRBD2 aligns across 8 bases. CDR1 is SQVTM and CDR2 is ANQGSEA in the germline V gene. Trimming cost V 5 bases and J 7 bases; bases outside gene matches: 15. The CDR3 contains 15 residues. The CDR3 DNA is TGCAGCGTTCGGACCGGGACTAGTACTCTAGGGACCCAGTACTTC. This encodes CSVRTGTSTLGTQYF.

This clone has just a few counts. The chain combines TRBV28 with TRBJ1-2, with 7 bases fitting TRBD1. V gave up 6 bases and J gave up 4 bases; unmatched junction bases: 11. Germline loops: CDR1 MDHEN, CDR2 SYDVKM. The CDR3 totals 15 residues. CDR3 bases: TGTGCCAGCAGCGAGCGGAACAGGGGCGCCTATGGCTACACCTTC. This sequence encodes CASSERNRGAYGYTF.